This TCR beta chain stems from a study of shared clonotypes between healthy human individuals. Across the whole study: Samples came from a couple of female and three male donors aged 18 to 49.

Germline V gives CDR1 MNHNS, CDR2 SASEGT. CDR3 length equals 15 residues. Trimming left V 8 bases short and J 2 bases short, with 16 bases between. For each subset, genomic DNA was distributed in equal portions over several immunoSEQ plates. Repertoires were generated with immunoSEQ multiplex PCR, while TCRdb's copy carries only in-frame clones and drops some. The sample holds about 1.9 million clones, approximately 92% seen once. Naive CD8 cells comprised CD45RO-negative, CCR7-positively selected cells, excluding terminally differentiated effector memory CD45RA+ cells. Adults of Caucasian background living in Nashville, Tennessee made up all donors.

Specimen: naive CD8+ T cells from PBMCs. The receptor's source is a man between 18 and 35 years old in good health. Some clones in this sample may be carry-over from other donors' samples. The chain links TRBV6-1 to TRBJ1-5; perhaps TRBD1 as D (5 bases). CDR3 sequence: CASLKAGYGNQPQHF. CDR3 in DNA: TGTGCCAGCCTGAAGGCAGGGTATGGCAATCAGCCCCAGCATTTT.